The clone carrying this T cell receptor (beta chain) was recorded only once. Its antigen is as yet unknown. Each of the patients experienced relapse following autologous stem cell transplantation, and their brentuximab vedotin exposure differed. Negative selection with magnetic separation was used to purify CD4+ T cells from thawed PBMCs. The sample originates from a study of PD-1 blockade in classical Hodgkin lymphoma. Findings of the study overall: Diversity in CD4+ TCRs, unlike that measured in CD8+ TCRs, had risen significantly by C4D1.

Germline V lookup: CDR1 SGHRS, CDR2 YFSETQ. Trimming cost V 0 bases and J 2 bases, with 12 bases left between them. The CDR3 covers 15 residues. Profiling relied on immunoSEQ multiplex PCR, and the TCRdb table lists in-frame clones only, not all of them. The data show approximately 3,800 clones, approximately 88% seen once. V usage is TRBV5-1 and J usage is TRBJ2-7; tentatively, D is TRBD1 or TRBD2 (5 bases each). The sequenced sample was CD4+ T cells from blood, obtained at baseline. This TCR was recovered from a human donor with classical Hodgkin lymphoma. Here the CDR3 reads CASSLDPGTPYEQYF. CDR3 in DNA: TGCGCCAGCAGCTTGGATCCGGGGACCCCCTACGAGCAGTACTTC.